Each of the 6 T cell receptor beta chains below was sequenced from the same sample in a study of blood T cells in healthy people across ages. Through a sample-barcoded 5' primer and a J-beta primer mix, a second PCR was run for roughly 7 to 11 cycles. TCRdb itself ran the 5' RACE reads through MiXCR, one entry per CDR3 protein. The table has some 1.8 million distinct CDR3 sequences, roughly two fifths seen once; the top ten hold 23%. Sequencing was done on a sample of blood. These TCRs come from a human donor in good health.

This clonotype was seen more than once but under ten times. CDR3 in amino acids: CASLRTQSYGYTF. CDR3 in DNA: TGTGCCAGTCTTCGGACCCAGAGCTATGGCTACACCTTC. The chain is built from TRBV12-3 or TRBV12-4 and TRBJ1-2, with D unresolved. This CDR3 has 13 residues. V lost 9 bases to trimming and J lost 4 bases, with 15 bases between them.

CDR3 DNA sequence: TGTGCCAGCAGAGTGGAGGGTTCAGATACGCAGTATTTT. The encoded protein is CASRVEGSDTQYF. The rearrangement joins TRBV6-6 to TRBJ2-3; D is possibly TRBD2 (6 bases). With 6 bases removed from V and 4 bases from J, the gap between germline ends came to 11 bases. CDR1 and CDR2 (germline): MNHNY, SVGAGI (reference sequence). CDR3 length: 13 residues.

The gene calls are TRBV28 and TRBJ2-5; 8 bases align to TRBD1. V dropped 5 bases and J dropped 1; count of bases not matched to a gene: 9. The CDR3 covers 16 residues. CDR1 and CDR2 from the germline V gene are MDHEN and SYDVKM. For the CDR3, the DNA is TGTGCCAGCAGTCTCCAGGGGGCCCACTTCCAAGAGACCCAGTACTTC. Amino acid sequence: CASSLQGAHFQETQYF.

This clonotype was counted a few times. CDR3 in DNA: TGTGCCAGCAGTTTTGGCGAAGGGGATCAGCCCCAGCATTTT. This codes for CASSFGEGDQPQHF. This chain connects TRBV12-3 or TRBV12-4 to TRBJ1-5; D perhaps matches TRBD1 (5 bases). The CDR3 loop spans 14 amino acids. The V end lost 3 bases, the J end lost 5 bases, and 11 bases lay between the germline ends.

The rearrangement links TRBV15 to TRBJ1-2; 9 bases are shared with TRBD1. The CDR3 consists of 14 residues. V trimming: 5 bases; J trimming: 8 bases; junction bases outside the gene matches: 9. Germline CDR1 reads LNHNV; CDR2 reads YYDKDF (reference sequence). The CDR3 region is CATSSPGQGFGYTF. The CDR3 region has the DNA TGTGCCACCAGCTCCCCGGGACAGGGCTTCGGCTACACCTTC. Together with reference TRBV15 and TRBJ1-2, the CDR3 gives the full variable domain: DAMVIQNPRYQVTQFGKPVTLSCSQTLNHNVMYWYQQKSSQAPKLLFHYYDKDFNNEADTPDNFQSRRPNTSFCFLDIRSPGLGDTAMYLCATSSPGQGFGYTFGSGTRLTVV.

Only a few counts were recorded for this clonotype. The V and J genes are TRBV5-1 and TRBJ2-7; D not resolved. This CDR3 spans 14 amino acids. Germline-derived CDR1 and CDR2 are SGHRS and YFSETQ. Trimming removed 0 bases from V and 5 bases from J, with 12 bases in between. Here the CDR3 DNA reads TGCGCCAGCAGCTTGGTACCGGGCGCCGACGAGCAGTACTTC. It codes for CASSLVPGADEQYF. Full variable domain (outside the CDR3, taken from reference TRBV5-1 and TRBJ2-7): KAGVTQTPRYLIKTRGQQVTLSCSPISGHRSVSWYQQTPGQGLQFLFEYFSETQRNKGNFPGRFSGRQFSNSRSEMNVSTLELGDSALYLCASSLVPGADEQYFGPGTRLTVT.